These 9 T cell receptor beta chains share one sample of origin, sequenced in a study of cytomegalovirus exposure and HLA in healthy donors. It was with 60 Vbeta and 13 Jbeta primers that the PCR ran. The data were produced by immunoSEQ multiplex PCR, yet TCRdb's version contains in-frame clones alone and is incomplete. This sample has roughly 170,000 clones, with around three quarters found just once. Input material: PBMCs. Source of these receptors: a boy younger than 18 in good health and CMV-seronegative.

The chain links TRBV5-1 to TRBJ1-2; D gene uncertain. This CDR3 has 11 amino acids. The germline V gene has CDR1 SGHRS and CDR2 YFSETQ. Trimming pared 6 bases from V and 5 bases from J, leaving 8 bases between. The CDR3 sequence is CASTIEYGYTF. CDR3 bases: TGCGCCAGCACTATAGAGTATGGCTACACCTTC.

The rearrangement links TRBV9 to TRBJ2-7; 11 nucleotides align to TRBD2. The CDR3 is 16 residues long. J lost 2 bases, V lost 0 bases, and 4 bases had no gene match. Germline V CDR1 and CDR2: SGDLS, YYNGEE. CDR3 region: CASSVDPSGRTYEQYF. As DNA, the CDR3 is TGTGCCAGCAGCGTAGATCCTAGCGGGAGGACCTACGAGCAGTACTTC.

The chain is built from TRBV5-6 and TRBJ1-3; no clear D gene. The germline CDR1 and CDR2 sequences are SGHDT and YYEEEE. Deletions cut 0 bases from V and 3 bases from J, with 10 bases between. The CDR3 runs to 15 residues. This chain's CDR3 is CASSLGQAFGNTIYF. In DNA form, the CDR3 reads TGTGCCAGCAGCTTGGGGCAGGCCTTTGGAAACACCATATATTTT. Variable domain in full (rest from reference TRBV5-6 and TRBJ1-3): DAGVTQSPTHLIKTRGQQVTLRCSPKSGHDTVSWYQQALGQGPQFIFQYYEEEERQRGNFPDRFSGHQFPNYSSELNVNALLLGDSALYLCASSLGQAFGNTIYFGEGSWLTVV.

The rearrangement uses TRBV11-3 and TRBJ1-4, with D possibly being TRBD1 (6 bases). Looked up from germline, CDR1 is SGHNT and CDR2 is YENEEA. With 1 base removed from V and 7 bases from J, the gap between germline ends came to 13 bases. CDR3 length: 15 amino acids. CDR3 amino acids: CASSLAQGKGEKLFF. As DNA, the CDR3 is TGTGCCAGCAGCTTAGCCCAGGGGAAGGGTGAAAAACTGTTTTTT.

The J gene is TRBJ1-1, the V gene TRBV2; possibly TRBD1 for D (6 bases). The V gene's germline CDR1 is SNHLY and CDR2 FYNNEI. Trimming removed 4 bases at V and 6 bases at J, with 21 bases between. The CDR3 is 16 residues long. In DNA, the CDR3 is TGTGCCAGCAGTGTGGACAGACAGAATCGAAGGGCTGAAGCTTTCTTT. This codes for CASSVDRQNRRAEAFF.

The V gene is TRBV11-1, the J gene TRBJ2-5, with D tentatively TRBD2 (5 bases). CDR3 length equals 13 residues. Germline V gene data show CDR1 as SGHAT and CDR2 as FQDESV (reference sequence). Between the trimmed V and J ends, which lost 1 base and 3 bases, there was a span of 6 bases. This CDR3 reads CASSLGRKETQYF. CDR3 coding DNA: TGTGCCAGCAGCTTAGGGAGGAAAGAGACCCAGTACTTC.

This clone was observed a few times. CDR3 in amino acids: CAWSVQLNSPLHF. The CDR3 DNA follows: TGTGCCTGGAGTGTACAGTTAAATTCACCCCTCCACTTT. This rearrangement joins TRBV30 to TRBJ1-6, with D unclear. CDR3 length: 13 residues. Germline V CDR1 and CDR2: GTSNPN, SVGIG (reference sequence). Deletions cut 0 bases from V and 7 bases from J, with 7 bases between.

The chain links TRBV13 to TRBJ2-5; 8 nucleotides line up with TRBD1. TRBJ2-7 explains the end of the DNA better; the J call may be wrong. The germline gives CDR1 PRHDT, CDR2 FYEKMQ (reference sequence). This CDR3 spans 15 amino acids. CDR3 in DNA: TGTGCCAGCAGCTCCAGGGGACAGGCGTCCTACGAGCAGTACTTC. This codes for CASSSRGQASYEQYF.

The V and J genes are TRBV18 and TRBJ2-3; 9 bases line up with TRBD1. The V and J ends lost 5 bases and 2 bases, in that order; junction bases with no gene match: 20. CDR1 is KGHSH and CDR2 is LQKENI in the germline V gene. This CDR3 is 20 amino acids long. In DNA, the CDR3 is TGTGCCAGCTCATCGAAACAGGGGGCCCATGACCTACTAACCACAGATACGCAGTATTTT. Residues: CASSSKQGAHDLLTTDTQYF.